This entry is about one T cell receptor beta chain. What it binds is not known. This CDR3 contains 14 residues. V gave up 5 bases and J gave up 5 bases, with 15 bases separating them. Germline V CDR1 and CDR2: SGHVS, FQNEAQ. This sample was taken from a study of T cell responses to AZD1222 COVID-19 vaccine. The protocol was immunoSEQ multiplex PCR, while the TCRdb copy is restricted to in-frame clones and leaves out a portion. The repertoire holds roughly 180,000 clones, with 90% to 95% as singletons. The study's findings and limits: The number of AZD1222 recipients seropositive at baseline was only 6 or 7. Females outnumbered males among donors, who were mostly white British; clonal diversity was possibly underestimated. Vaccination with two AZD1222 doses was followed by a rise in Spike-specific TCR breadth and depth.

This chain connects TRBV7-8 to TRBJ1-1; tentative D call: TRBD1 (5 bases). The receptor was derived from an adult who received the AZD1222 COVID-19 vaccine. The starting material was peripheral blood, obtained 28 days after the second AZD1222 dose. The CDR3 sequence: CASSLRDWGTEAFF. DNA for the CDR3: TGTGCCAGCAGCCTACGGGACTGGGGGACTGAAGCTTTCTTT.